A single sample gave rise to the 30 T cell receptor beta chains below, sequenced in a study of blood T cell repertoires in COVID-19. Profiling relied on immunoSEQ multiplex PCR, and the TCRdb table lists in-frame clones only, not all of them. The sample includes 320,000 or so clones, over 80% of them seen just once. The sample comprised PBMCs or T cells enriched from blood (not recorded which). These TCRs come from a man younger than 40 who had recovered from COVID-19.

CDR3 nucleotide sequence: TGTGCCAGCAGCCAAGCCGGACAGGGGCCCTCCTACGAGCAGTACTTC. This sequence encodes CASSQAGQGPSYEQYF. The genes are TRBV3-1 (or the pseudogene TRBV3-2) and TRBJ2-7; TRBD1 aligns across 9 bases. The V gene end was trimmed by 1 base and the J gene end by 0 bases; junction bases not matched to a gene: 4. The CDR3 is 16 residues long. CDR1 LGHDT and CDR2 YNNKEL come from the germline V gene (reference sequence).

V and J are TRBV9 and TRBJ2-3; D possibly corresponds to TRBD2 (5 bases). From germline, CDR1 is SGDLS and CDR2 YYNGEE. The CDR3 has 15 amino acids. The germline V and J ends were trimmed by 0 bases and 4 bases, with 12 bases remaining between them. CDR3 amino acids: CASSVGGAVADTQYF. In nucleotides, the CDR3 is TGTGCCAGCAGCGTAGGGGGAGCTGTCGCAGATACGCAGTATTTT.

The chain carries TRBV27 and TRBJ1-6, with D tentatively TRBD1 (6 bases). V lost 7 bases to trimming and J lost 7 bases, with 14 bases between them. In germline, CDR1 is MNHEY, CDR2 SMNVEV (reference sequence). The CDR3 extends over 14 amino acids. The CDR3 region has the DNA TGTGCCAGCATTGAGGGGGGGAGGAATTCACCCCTCCACTTT. Translated, it gives CASIEGGRNSPLHF.

The rearrangement links TRBV4-1 to TRBJ2-7; 8 nucleotides match TRBD2. Trimming removed 3 bases from V and 2 bases from J; junction bases left unmatched: 3. Germline V lookup: CDR1 MGHRA, CDR2 YSYEKL. This CDR3 region has 14 residues. Written as DNA, the CDR3 is TGCGCCAGCAGCCAGGGACTAGGTACCTACGAGCAGTACTTC. Translated, it gives CASSQGLGTYEQYF.

Remarks on this clone: Since a much larger clone is just one base distant, this may be a read error. The J gene is TRBJ1-4, the V gene TRBV13; 10 nucleotides match TRBD1. The V and J ends lost 3 bases and 8 bases, in that order; junction bases with no gene match: 3. CDR3 size: 14 residues. CDR1 is PRHDT and CDR2 is FYEKMQ in the germline V gene (reference sequence). CDR3 residues: CASSLGTGVEKLFF. In nucleotides, the CDR3 is TGTGCCAGCAGCTTGGGGACAGGGGTCGAAAAACTGTTTTTT. Full variable domain (rest looked up from reference TRBV13 and TRBJ1-4): AAGVIQSPRHLIKEKRETATLKCYPIPRHDTVYWYQQGPGQDPQFLISFYEKMQSDKGSIPDRFSAQQFSDYHSELNMSSLELGDSALYFCASSLGTGVEKLFFGSGTQLSVL.

The V and J genes are TRBV7-9 and TRBJ1-1; 11 nucleotides align to TRBD1. The ends lost 5 bases at V and 1 base at J; junction bases unmatched: 15. Germline-derived CDR1 and CDR2 are SEHNR and FQNEAQ (reference sequence). The length of the CDR3 is 19 residues. CDR3 sequence (DNA): TGTGCCAGCAGCCCCCAAAGAACGGACAGGGGGCGGGGGAACACTGAAGCTTTCTTT. It is translated as CASSPQRTDRGRGNTEAFF.

This clone was seen a handful of times. V is TRBV9 and J is TRBJ1-4, with D tentatively TRBD1 (6 bases). The CDR3 is 15 amino acids. CDR1 and CDR2 (germline): SGDLS, YYNGEE. Trimming removed 4 bases at V and 7 bases at J, with 17 bases between. CDR3 sequence reads: CASSPQGREVEKLFF. In DNA form, the CDR3 reads TGTGCCAGCAGCCCACAGGGAAGAGAGGTTGAAAAACTGTTTTTT.

This clone was seen once. The chain recombines TRBV4-1 with TRBJ1-1, with D possibly matching TRBD1 (5 bases). V lost 2 bases and J lost 3, with 13 bases in between. In germline, CDR1 is MGHRA, CDR2 YSYEKL. This CDR3 region has 15 residues. As DNA, the CDR3 is TGCGCCAGCAGCCAACGTTGGGGCGGGGACACTGAAGCTTTCTTT. This translates into CASSQRWGGDTEAFF.

The chain has TRBV5-6 and TRBJ2-3; D is possibly TRBD2 (5 bases). The CDR3 runs 15 residues. V was shortened by 0 bases and J by 2 bases, with 10 bases between the two germline ends. Germline CDR1 SGHDT, CDR2 YYEEEE. The CDR3 nucleotides are TGTGCCAGCAGCTTGGCGCTCGGGGACACAGATACGCAGTATTTT. It yields the protein CASSLALGDTDTQYF.

This clone appeared a few times. The chain recombines TRBV7-2 with TRBJ1-4; D gene ambiguous. The germline V and J ends were trimmed by 3 bases and 4 bases, with 9 bases remaining between them. The CDR3 is made up of 14 amino acids. CDR1 and CDR2 (germline): SGHTA, FQGNSA. CDR3 nucleotide sequence: TGTGCCAGCAGCTTGGGCCTATATAATGAAAAACTGTTTTTT. Amino acids: CASSLGLYNEKLFF.

V usage is TRBV27 and J usage is TRBJ1-1, with 7 bases lining up with TRBD1. Losses at the gene ends were 3 bases for V and 1 base for J; bases not matched to a gene: 17. From germline, CDR1 is MNHEY and CDR2 SMNVEV (reference sequence). This CDR3 is built from 19 residues. The CDR3 DNA reads as TGTGCCAGCAGTTTTTTAACAAGTAGGGACAGCCTGAAGAACACTGAAGCTTTCTTT. It yields the protein CASSFLTSRDSLKNTEAFF.

This sequence joins TRBV30 and TRBJ2-7; D is undetermined. The length of the CDR3 is 11 residues. Trimming removed 0 bases from V and 6 bases from J, with 6 bases in between. CDR1 is GTSNPN and CDR2 is SVGIG in the germline V gene (reference sequence). The CDR3 DNA reads as TGTGCCTGGAGTGTCTCTATCGAGCAGTACTTC. Its protein product is CAWSVSIEQYF.

This chain connects TRBV5-1 to TRBJ2-5, with 7 bases aligning to TRBD2. V shed 0 bases, J shed 4 bases, and the junction held 6 bases outside the gene matches. Germline assignment: CDR1 SGHRS and CDR2 YFSETQ. There are 15 residues in the CDR3. The CDR3 region is CASSLGGGSRETQYF. The CDR3 nucleotides are TGCGCCAGCAGCTTGGGGGGAGGGTCGCGAGAGACCCAGTACTTC.

V and J are TRBV3-1 (or the pseudogene TRBV3-2) and TRBJ1-5, with 7 positions matching TRBD1. The CDR3 loop spans 16 amino acids. Germline V CDR1 and CDR2: LGHDT, YNNKEL (reference sequence). V lost 1 base and J lost 4; bases outside the gene matches: 7. CDR3 amino acids: CASSQAGRGRNQPQHF. In nucleotides, the CDR3 is TGTGCCAGCAGCCAAGCTGGAAGGGGGCGGAATCAGCCCCAGCATTTT.

The genes are TRBV11-2 and TRBJ2-5, with D perhaps matching TRBD2 (7 bases). With 7 bases removed from V and 1 base from J, the gap between germline ends came to 19 bases. This CDR3 spans 16 amino acids. Germline V gene lookup returns CDR1 SGHAT and CDR2 FQNNGV. The DNA of the CDR3 is TGTGCCAGCAACAAGGGGGGGGCCTTTGCCCAAGAGACCCAGTACTTC. Translation: CASNKGGAFAQETQYF.

The gene calls are TRBV12-3 or TRBV12-4 and TRBJ1-2, with D perhaps TRBD1 (5 bases). The CDR3 spans 12 residues. V shed 5 bases and J shed 5 bases, with 9 bases lying between them. CDR3 coding DNA: TGTGCCAGCAGTGAACAGGCGTATGGCTACACCTTC. This translates into CASSEQAYGYTF.

This clone turned up a few times. The chain has TRBV15 and TRBJ1-2, with D tentatively TRBD1 (6 bases). The CDR3 sequence is 17 residues long. Germline assignment: CDR1 LNHNV and CDR2 YYDKDF (reference sequence). V was cut by 0 bases and J by 8 bases, with 22 bases left in between. The CDR3 coding sequence is TGTGCCACCAGCAGAGATTGGGTTGTACAGGGAGGGAGGGGCTACACCTTC. Amino acid sequence: CATSRDWVVQGGRGYTF.

The genes are TRBV21-1 and TRBJ1-6. TRBV21-1 is listed as a pseudogene. This CDR3 has 16 residues. The CDR3 nucleotides read TGTGCCAGCAGCAAATCGACGTCGAGGGCGGGATCACCCCTCCACTTT. Amino acid sequence: CASSKSTSRAGSPLHF.

Only a few counts were recorded for this clone. The V and J genes are TRBV5-1 and TRBJ2-1; 10 nucleotides agree with TRBD2. This CDR3 contains 17 residues. V gave up 1 base and J gave up 8 bases; unmatched junction bases: 12. Germline V gene data show CDR1 as SGHRS and CDR2 as YFSETQ. As DNA, the CDR3 is TGCGCCAGCAGCTTGCGACAGGGCCCTAGCGGGGGATATGAGCAGTTCTTC. It is translated as CASSLRQGPSGGYEQFF.

This chain uses TRBV18 with TRBJ1-4, with 8 bases identical to TRBD1. CDR3 size: 16 residues. The trim removed 4 bases at V and 0 bases at J, leaving 4 bases unmatched. From germline, CDR1 is KGHSH and CDR2 LQKENI. As DNA, the CDR3 is TGTGCCAGCTCACGTGGACAGGGTGCAACTAATGAAAAACTGTTTTTT. This gives the protein CASSRGQGATNEKLFF.

The rearrangement links TRBV7-9 to TRBJ2-1; 10 bases align to TRBD2. The V gene's germline CDR1 is SEHNR and CDR2 FQNEAQ (reference sequence). The CDR3 length is 14 residues. Trimming took 6 bases from V and 4 from J; bases not matched to a gene: 3. CDR3 sequence (DNA): TGTGCCAGCAGTTCACTAGCGGGGTACAATGAGCAGTTCTTC. Its protein product is CASSSLAGYNEQFF.

This clone was found once. This chain connects TRBV24-1 to TRBJ2-5; D might be TRBD1 (5 bases). Germline CDR1 KGHDR, CDR2 SFDVKD. The CDR3 is 15 amino acids. The V end was cut by 3 bases, the J end by 5 bases, with 15 bases between. CDR3 sequence (DNA): TGTGCCACCAGTGATAACGACCTGGGGCCGGAGACCCAGTACTTC. This gives the protein CATSDNDLGPETQYF.

The genes are TRBV7-8 and TRBJ1-6; no clear D gene. This CDR3 is 13 amino acids long. From germline, CDR1 is SGHVS and CDR2 FQNEAQ. V lost 1 base and J lost 7, with 5 bases in between. In nucleotides, the CDR3 is TGTGCCAGCAGCTTAGTCCCGAATTCACCCCTCCACTTT. Residues: CASSLVPNSPLHF.

This chain links TRBV2 with TRBJ1-2; TRBD1 is a possible D gene (5 bases). Germline values: CDR1 SNHLY, CDR2 FYNNEI. With 6 bases removed from V and 0 bases from J, the gap between germline ends came to 11 bases. The CDR3 totals 14 residues. CDR3 protein: CASSARQPNYGYTF. The CDR3 bases are TGTGCCAGCAGCGCCCGACAGCCTAACTATGGCTACACCTTC.

The chain combines TRBV5-5 with TRBJ2-5; 8 nucleotides agree with TRBD2. Germline CDR1 SGHKS, CDR2 YYEKEE (reference sequence). J lost 4 bases, V lost 4 bases, and 9 bases had no gene match. The CDR3 sequence is 15 residues long. The CDR3 sequence is CASSPLSGVIETQYF. The CDR3 region has the DNA TGTGCCAGCAGCCCCCTTAGCGGGGTAATAGAGACCCAGTACTTC.

The chain links TRBV2 to TRBJ1-6; D is undetermined. V lost 10 bases and J 4 bases, leaving 8 bases between the germline ends. CDR3 size: 12 residues. CDR1 SNHLY and CDR2 FYNNEI come from the germline V gene. This chain's CDR3 is CATGLYNSPLHF. CDR3 nucleotides: TGTGCCACCGGACTTTATAATTCACCCCTCCACTTT.

The chain links TRBV12-5 to TRBJ1-5; perhaps TRBD1 as D (6 bases). The germline CDR1 and CDR2 sequences are LGHNT and FRNRAP. Trimming took off 5 bases at V and 0 bases at J, with 23 bases between the two ends. The CDR3 length is 19 residues. In nucleotides, the CDR3 is TGTGCTAGTGGTCCTAGGGGACATACAGGGATTTATAGCAATCAGCCCCAGCATTTT. Encoded protein: CASGPRGHTGIYSNQPQHF.

The chain is built from TRBV28 and TRBJ1-6; D not resolved. This CDR3 comprises 15 residues. V was shortened by 6 bases and J by 7 bases, with 16 bases between the two germline ends. Looked up from germline, CDR1 is MDHEN and CDR2 is SYDVKM. The CDR3 reads CASSETGVTNSPLHF. For the CDR3, the DNA is TGTGCCAGCAGCGAAACCGGGGTTACGAATTCACCCCTCCACTTT.

J is TRBJ1-4 and V is TRBV3-1 (or the pseudogene TRBV3-2); 7 bases match TRBD1. CDR1 is LGHDT, CDR2 YNNKEL, per germline (reference sequence). The CDR3 consists of 12 residues. Trimming cost V 11 bases and J 14 bases; bases outside gene matches: 14. As DNA, the CDR3 is TGTGCCTCGACAGGGCCTACCTCAGAGCTGTTTTTT. The encoded protein is CASTGPTSELFF.

The chain links TRBV18 to TRBJ1-3, with D perhaps TRBD1 (5 bases). This CDR3 is 16 amino acids long. Germline V gives CDR1 KGHSH, CDR2 LQKENI. Trimming took off 0 bases at V and 4 bases at J, with 13 bases between the two ends. CDR3 amino acids: CASSPPWGARGNTIYF. The CDR3 DNA reads as TGTGCCAGCTCACCACCTTGGGGCGCGAGAGGAAACACCATATATTTT.